This is a list of T cell receptor beta chains from one sample in a study of blood T cells in healthy people across ages. Each CDR3 protein gets one entry after TCRdb re-called the 5' RACE reads with MiXCR. Seen here are hundreds of thousands of distinct CDR3 sequences, approximately 60% observed once, and the top ten hold around a quarter. Input material: blood. Receptors were obtained from a man aged 35-49 years in good health. Both conserved end residues are part of each CDR3. A D gene is named only where the DNA matches it firmly. Rows give clone size only sometimes, using once, few, many, or a class for an expanded clone.

>TRBV14|TRBJ2-1|NA|NA
CASSRPGTFSHNEQFF
TGTGCCAGCAGCCGACCCGGAACCTTTTCCCACAATGAGCAGTTCTTC
>TRBV12-3/TRBV12-4|TRBJ2-1|NA|NA
CASTPGVREAGNEQFF
TGTGCCAGCACCCCTGGTGTTAGGGAGGCGGGCAATGAGCAGTTCTTC
>TRBV29-1|TRBJ1-1|NA|NA
CSGRRGADTEAFF
TGCAGCGGACGACGGGGGGCGGACACTGAAGCTTTCTTT
>TRBV9|TRBJ2-3|TRBD2|NA
CASSAGTSGRNTQYF
TGTGCCAGCAGCGCAGGGACTAGCGGGAGGAATACGCAGTATTTT
>TRBV15|TRBJ2-2|TRBD2|NA
CATSRGLAGAVGELFF
TGTGCCACCAGCAGAGGACTAGCGGGAGCTGTCGGGGAGCTGTTTTTT
>TRBV4-2|TRBJ1-1|NA|NA
CASSQISGGGTEAFF
TGTGCCAGCAGCCAAATATCTGGGGGGGGCACTGAAGCTTTCTTT
>TRBV29-1|TRBJ2-7|NA|NA
CSVAHIQEFGDEQYF
TGCAGCGTTGCCCATATACAGGAATTTGGGGACGAGCAGTACTTC
>TRBV7-9|TRBJ2-7|TRBD1|once
CASSSGQGASLVEQYF
TGTGCCAGCAGCTCGGGACAGGGGGCGTCTTTGGTCGAGCAGTACTTC
>TRBV28|TRBJ2-3|NA|NA
CASSSPSGAQYF
TGTGCCAGCAGTTCCCCTTCCGGTGCGCAGTATTTT
>TRBV29-1|TRBJ1-1|NA|NA
CSGDGGNTEAFF
TGCAGCGGGGACGGAGGGAACACTGAAGCTTTCTTT
>TRBV6-5|TRBJ2-1|TRBD2|NA
CASSYSLPSGSIDNEQFF
TGTGCCAGCAGTTACTCCCTTCCCAGCGGGAGTATCGACAATGAGCAGTTCTTC
>TRBV5-1|TRBJ1-1|NA|few
CASTRDSNTEAFF
TGCGCCAGCACCCGCGACTCGAACACTGAAGCTTTCTTT
>TRBV28|TRBJ1-1|NA|NA
CASSLGGVMNTEAFF
TGTGCCAGCAGTTTAGGAGGGGTCATGAACACTGAAGCTTTCTTT
>TRBV5-1|TRBJ2-6|NA|NA
CASSLDSGQRTGANVLTF
TGCGCCAGCAGCTTGGACTCCGGACAGAGGACTGGGGCCAACGTCCTGACTTTC
>TRBV20-1|TRBJ2-5|NA|NA
CSARGTIGRQTQYF
TGCAGTGCTAGAGGGACTATCGGGCGGCAGACCCAGTACTTC
>TRBV7-2|TRBJ1-2|NA|NA
CASSFTGQSAVGYTF
TGTGCCAGCAGCTTTACGGGGCAGTCGGCGGTTGGCTACACCTTC
>TRBV13|TRBJ1-4|NA|NA
CASSLGGLDEKLFF
TGTGCCAGCAGCTTAGGGGGGCTCGATGAAAAACTGTTTTTT
>TRBV21-1|TRBJ1-1|NA|NA
CASSKEGTGGRLIDTEAFF
TGTGCCAGCAGCAAAGAAGGGACAGGGGGCAGGTTAATCGACACTGAAGCTTTCTTT
>TRBV9|TRBJ1-2|TRBD1|NA
CASSGDRHLSNYGYTF
TGTGCCAGCAGCGGGGACAGACACCTTTCTAACTATGGCTACACCTTC
>TRBV6-1|TRBJ1-5|NA|NA
CASSEIAGKNQPQHF
TGTGCCAGCAGTGAAATCGCAGGGAAGAATCAGCCCCAGCATTTT
>TRBV7-9|TRBJ1-1|NA|NA
CASSLAAPHEAFF
TGTGCCAGCAGCTTAGCGGCGCCCCATGAAGCTTTCTTT
>TRBV9|TRBJ2-1|NA|NA
CASSGLAEEQFF
TGTGCCAGCAGCGGATTAGCGGAAGAGCAGTTCTTC